This T cell receptor (beta chain) was recorded in a study of cytomegalovirus exposure and HLA in healthy donors. Whole-study findings and limits: Many donors carried some public TCRs, although rarity characterized most TCR sequences. The tendency of first-cohort TCR clusters to co-occur in the roughly 130 validation repertoires was the finding of a later analysis.

The table came from immunoSEQ multiplex PCR; TCRdb's copy has only in-frame clones and leaves some out. The table has around 400,000 clones, 70% to 90% seen once; the top ten hold roughly 0.82%. The germline CDR1 and CDR2 sequences are SGHDT and YYEEEE. The V and J ends lost 4 bases and 4 bases, in that order; junction bases with no gene match: 7. The CDR3 covers 15 residues. Notes on this clone: As yet, its antigen is unknown.

This sequence was found in a woman aged 18-29 years in good health and CMV-seronegative. Sequenced: PBMCs. The chain couples TRBV5-6 to TRBJ2-1; 8 positions agree with TRBD2. CDR3 sequence reads: CASSQISGEYNEQFF. CDR3 bases: TGTGCCAGCAGCCAGATTAGCGGGGAGTACAATGAGCAGTTCTTC. The full variable domain, rest sourced from reference TRBV5-6 and TRBJ2-1, is DAGVTQSPTHLIKTRGQQVTLRCSPKSGHDTVSWYQQALGQGPQFIFQYYEEEERQRGNFPDRFSGHQFPNYSSELNVNALLLGDSALYLCASSQISGEYNEQFFGPGTRLTVL.